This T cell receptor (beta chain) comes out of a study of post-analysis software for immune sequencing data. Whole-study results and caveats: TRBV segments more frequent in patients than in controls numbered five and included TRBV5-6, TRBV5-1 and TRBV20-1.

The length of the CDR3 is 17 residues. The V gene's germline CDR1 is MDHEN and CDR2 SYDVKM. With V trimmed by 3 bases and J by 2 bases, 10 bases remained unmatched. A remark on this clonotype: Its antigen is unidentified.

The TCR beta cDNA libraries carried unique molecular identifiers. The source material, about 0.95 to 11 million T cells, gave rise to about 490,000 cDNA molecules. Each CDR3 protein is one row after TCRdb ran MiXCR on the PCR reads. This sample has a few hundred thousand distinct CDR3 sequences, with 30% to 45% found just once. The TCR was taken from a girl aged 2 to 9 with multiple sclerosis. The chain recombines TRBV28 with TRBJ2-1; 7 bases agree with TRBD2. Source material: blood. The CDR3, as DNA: TGTGCCAGCAGTTTCTCGGGCGGGAGAGGGGCCTACAATGAGCAGTTCTTC. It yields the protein CASSFSGGRGAYNEQFF.